Included here is one T cell receptor (beta chain) sequence, with context. Its antigen is as yet unknown. This specimen comes from a study of regulatory T cells in long-lasting Graves disease. General study results and limits: Newly diagnosed disease favored TRBV20-1 and TRBJ2-1 over persistent disease. Sharing of public clonotypes was greater in persistent patients (approximately 2,700) than in new patients (around 890).

Time point described: newly diagnosed GD, antithyroid drugs for less than 3 months. The authors made the TCR library using RNA they extracted from PBMCs. For TCR beta, libraries came from iRepertoire HTBI primers and Arm-PCR of CDR3 regions. Per the authors' pipeline: Sample data revealed approximately 62 TRBV and 14 TRBJ segments. In TCRdb, the multiplex PCR reads were re-called with MiXCR into one record per CDR3 protein. What appears here as the V and J calls and clone size reflects TCRdb's work, not the paper's. The data contain fewer than 450,000 distinct CDR3 sequences, over 12% of them singletons. Germline CDR1 reads SEHNR; CDR2 reads FQNEAQ (reference sequence). This CDR3 is built from 12 residues. V lost 5 bases and J 5 bases, leaving 6 bases between the germline ends. Separately, the same data were catalogued under a study of T cells in Graves' hyperthyroidism and ophthalmopathy. That publication notes: Stable hyperthyroidism and ophthalmopathy were separated using 13 V-J signatures.

The genes are TRBV7-9 and TRBJ2-2; D is undetermined. This receptor was taken from a woman aged 40 to 50 with Graves disease. The specimen was peripheral blood mononuclear cells (PBMCs), collected at new diagnosis, from a patient treated with antithyroid drugs. As DNA, the CDR3 is TGTGCCAGCAGCCTTAAGACCGGGGAGCTGTTTTTT. This gives the protein CASSLKTGELFF. The full variable domain, with the rest looked up from reference TRBV7-9 and TRBJ2-2, is DTGVSQNPRHKITKRGQNVTFRCDPISEHNRLYWYRQTLGQGPEFLTYFQNEAQLEKSRLLSDRFSAERPKGSFSTLEIQRTEQGDSAMYLCASSLKTGELFFGEGSRLTVL.